The 27 T cell receptor beta chains reported below all come from one sample, sequenced in a study of blood T cell repertoires in COVID-19 (dated by TCRdb to between 2020 and 2021). Library prep was done by the immunoSEQ multiplex PCR assay. TCRdb holds this immuneACCESS table with in-frame rearrangements only. Some clones are missing; in checked studies, unresolved V genes explain under half, and the rest has no known cause. Within this sample are some 220,000 clones, with about four fifths of them counted one time only. Together, the top ten hold more than 4% of the sample. The specimen was peripheral blood. These receptors came from a man aged 50 to 60 with acute or convalescent COVID-19.

The chain links TRBV6-1 to TRBJ1-6, with D uncertain. Trimming stripped 0 bases from V and 5 bases from J, with 8 bases between. The CDR3 consists of 15 residues. Germline loops: CDR1 MNHNS, CDR2 SASEGT. The CDR3 region is CASSEAPTHNSPLHF. The CDR3 nucleotides read TGTGCCAGCAGTGAAGCGCCAACTCATAATTCACCCCTCCACTTT.

This chain links TRBV5-1 with TRBJ2-2, with 7 bases identical to TRBD2. V trimming: 0 bases; J trimming: 0 bases; junction bases outside the gene matches: 2. The CDR3 extends over 16 amino acids. Germline CDR1 is SGHRS and CDR2 is YFSETQ. The CDR3 region is CASSLVRGANTGELFF. CDR3 bases: TGCGCCAGCAGCTTGGTCCGGGGGGCGAACACCGGGGAGCTGTTTTTT.

The chain links TRBV11-3 to TRBJ2-2; D possibly corresponds to TRBD1 (5 bases). The CDR3 sequence is 13 residues long. Germline CDR1 reads SGHNT; CDR2 reads YENEEA. Trimming stripped 5 bases from V and 7 bases from J, with 11 bases between. In nucleotides, the CDR3 is TGTGCCAGCAGCCAGGGTTACAACGGGGAGCTGTTTTTT. Encoded protein: CASSQGYNGELFF.

The chain has TRBV7-9 and TRBJ2-7; TRBD2 matches 8 bases. This CDR3 is 15 amino acids long. Germline V gene data show CDR1 as SEHNR and CDR2 as FQNEAQ (reference sequence). The V segment lost 5 bases and the J segment 5 bases; nucleotides outside the gene matches: 11. Here the CDR3 DNA reads TGTGCCAGCAGCCTCTTTTCAGCGGGAGTCCACGAGCAGTACTTC. Its protein product is CASSLFSAGVHEQYF.

The V gene is TRBV19, the J gene TRBJ1-5; D gene unclear. The CDR3 covers 13 residues. In germline, CDR1 is LNHDA, CDR2 SQIVND (reference sequence). Trimming took off 6 bases at V and 5 bases at J, with 11 bases between the two ends. The CDR3 DNA is TGTGCCAGTAGCCCCCAGGATCATCAGCCCCAGCATTTT. As protein: CASSPQDHQPQHF.

This chain joins TRBV6-5 and TRBJ2-5; 9 bases are a match to TRBD1. The CDR3 runs 14 residues. CDR1 MNHEY and CDR2 SVGAGI come from the germline V gene. V lost 5 bases to trimming and J lost 4 bases; unmatched junction nucleotides: 5. CDR3 nucleotides: TGTGCCAGCAGTAGACAGGGGGAAGGAGAGACCCAGTACTTC. As protein: CASSRQGEGETQYF.

This chain links TRBV5-1 with TRBJ2-2; 9 nucleotides align to TRBD1. CDR3 length equals 15 residues. Germline V gene data show CDR1 as SGHRS and CDR2 as YFSETQ. With V trimmed by 2 bases and J by 3 bases, 2 bases remained unmatched. For the CDR3, the DNA is TGCGCCAGCAGCTTTACAGGGGGCGACACCGGGGAGCTGTTTTTT. It yields the protein CASSFTGGDTGELFF.

The V call is TRBV3-1 (or the pseudogene TRBV3-2), the J call TRBJ2-7; 9 positions agree with TRBD2. CDR3 length equals 15 residues. J gave up 6 bases and V 4 bases, and 10 bases lay outside the gene matches. From germline, CDR1 is LGHDT and CDR2 YNNKEL (reference sequence). The CDR3 loop is CASSLRGGAKTEQYF. In nucleotides, the CDR3 is TGTGCCAGCAGCCTACGCGGGGGGGCGAAGACCGAGCAGTACTTC.

This clone was seen just once. The DNA for the CDR3 is TGTGCCAGCAGTGAATGGGAGGCGCGGGAACTGTTTTTT. This encodes CASSEWEARELFF. This chain connects TRBV25-1 to TRBJ1-4; no definite D call. Germline V lookup: CDR1 MGHDK, CDR2 SYGVNS. Trimming removed 1 base from V and 12 bases from J, with 12 bases in between. This CDR3 is built from 13 residues.

This chain uses TRBV19 with TRBJ1-2, with 7 bases identical to TRBD1. The CDR3 is made up of 13 amino acids. Germline V CDR1 and CDR2: LNHDA, SQIVND (reference sequence). The V segment lost 5 bases and the J segment 2 bases; nucleotides outside the gene matches: 2. The CDR3 is CASSLTGNYGYTF. CDR3 coding DNA: TGTGCCAGTAGTTTGACAGGGAACTATGGCTACACCTTC. The full variable domain, completed using reference TRBV19 and TRBJ1-2, is DGGITQSPKYLFRKEGQNVTLSCEQNLNHDAMYWYRQDPGQGLRLIYYSQIVNDFQKGDIAEGYSVSREKKESFPLTVTSAQKNPTAFYLCASSLTGNYGYTFGSGTRLTVV.

This chain connects TRBV9 to TRBJ2-1; a possible D gene is TRBD2 (6 bases). The germline gives CDR1 SGDLS, CDR2 YYNGEE. The CDR3 loop spans 17 amino acids. Trimming took 3 bases from V and 0 from J, leaving 16 bases between them. CDR3 loop: CASSGFGGLSSYNEQFF. Written as DNA, the CDR3 is TGTGCCAGCAGCGGATTCGGAGGACTAAGCTCCTACAATGAGCAGTTCTTC. The full variable domain, completed using reference TRBV9 and TRBJ2-1, is DSGVTQTPKHLITATGQRVTLRCSPRSGDLSVYWYQQSLDQGLQFLIQYYNGEERAKGNILERFSAQQFPDLHSELNLSSLELGDSALYFCASSGFGGLSSYNEQFFGPGTRLTVL.

V is TRBV25-1 and J is TRBJ2-7; D is unclear. CDR1 and CDR2 (germline): MGHDK, SYGVNS. This CDR3 spans 15 amino acids. V lost 5 bases, J lost 5 bases, and 19 bases lay in between. CDR3 coding DNA: TGTGCCAGCAGTCCTCCTCCGTCTTCTTTAAACGAGCAGTACTTC. It translates to CASSPPPSSLNEQYF.

This clone was observed a single time. The CDR3 sequence: CASSRAGASGANVLTF. The CDR3 nucleotides read TGTGCCAGCAGTCGCGCAGGGGCCTCTGGGGCCAACGTCCTGACTTTC. V and J are TRBV14 and TRBJ2-6, with D perhaps matching TRBD1 (6 bases). CDR3 size: 16 residues. Germline-derived CDR1 and CDR2 are SGHDN and FVKESK. V was pared by 6 bases and J by 0 bases, with 12 bases between.

The chain is built from TRBV10-2 and TRBJ2-1; a weak D match, TRBD1 (5 bases). The CDR3 loop spans 11 amino acids. Germline CDR1 is WSHSY and CDR2 is SAAADI. V lost 8 bases and J 8 bases, leaving 10 bases between the germline ends. In DNA, the CDR3 is TGCGCCAGCCGGACAACCGATGAGCAGTTCTTC. It is translated as CASRTTDEQFF.

CDR3 in amino acids: CASSTSGAGTDTQYF. In DNA, the CDR3 is TGTGCCAGCAGCACCAGTGGGGCCGGCACAGATACGCAGTATTTT. This chain links TRBV9 with TRBJ2-3; weak D call: TRBD1 (5 bases). The germline gives CDR1 SGDLS, CDR2 YYNGEE. This CDR3 comprises 15 residues. V lost 4 bases, J lost 1 base, and 13 bases lay in between.

This clone is medium-sized within its sample. The chain joins TRBV11-2 to TRBJ2-7, with TRBD1 matching over 8 bases. The CDR3 sequence is 14 residues long. V was pared by 5 bases and J by 2 bases, with 5 bases of the junction left unmatched. Germline loops: CDR1 SGHAT, CDR2 FQNNGV. The CDR3 loop reads CASSGDRGPYEQYF. The DNA for the CDR3 is TGTGCCAGCAGCGGAGACAGGGGACCCTACGAGCAGTACTTC.

On this clone: Other DNA sequences from this sample encode an identical CDR3 as well. V usage is TRBV30 and J usage is TRBJ1-3; D gene uncertain. Germline lookup yields CDR1 GTSNPN and CDR2 SVGIG (reference sequence). Trimming removed 0 bases at V and 4 bases at J, with 4 bases between. There are 12 residues in the CDR3. Here the CDR3 reads CAWSVSGNTIYF. CDR3 coding DNA: TGTGCCTGGAGTGTGTCAGGAAACACCATATATTTT.

This rearrangement joins TRBV11-2 to TRBJ1-5; D unclear. V lost 2 bases, J lost 0 bases, and 8 bases lay in between. CDR1 is SGHAT and CDR2 is FQNNGV in the germline V gene. This CDR3 has 15 amino acids. The CDR3 DNA reads as TGTGCCAGCAGCTTATTGGCGGATAGCAATCAGCCCCAGCATTTT. It codes for CASSLLADSNQPQHF.

The V and J genes are TRBV6-5 and TRBJ2-2; perhaps TRBD2 as D (5 bases). CDR3 length: 14 amino acids. The V end lost 4 bases, the J end lost 9 bases, and 15 bases lay between the germline ends. The V gene's germline CDR1 is MNHEY and CDR2 SVGAGI. DNA of the CDR3: TGTGCCAGCAGTTTGGACCTGCCTAGCAGGGAGCTGTTTTTT. It is translated as CASSLDLPSRELFF.

The count of this clone is one. The chain is built from TRBV19 and TRBJ1-1, with 8 positions matching TRBD1. With V trimmed by 4 bases and J by 10 bases, 20 bases remained unmatched. Germline V lookup: CDR1 LNHDA, CDR2 SQIVND (reference sequence). The CDR3 has 17 amino acids. CDR3 residues: CASSTSTGQGRIRGAFF. The CDR3 region has the DNA TGTGCCAGTAGTACTTCAACCGGACAGGGAAGGATTAGGGGAGCTTTCTTT.

The chain recombines TRBV10-3 with TRBJ2-1; tentatively, D is TRBD2 (6 bases). The CDR3 is made up of 15 amino acids. Germline-derived CDR1 and CDR2 are ENHRY and SYGVKD. Trimming removed 5 bases from V and 5 bases from J, with 16 bases in between. CDR3 loop: CAISFKRAGHNEQFF. The CDR3 coding sequence is TGTGCCATCAGTTTCAAGCGGGCCGGTCACAATGAGCAGTTCTTC.

This sequence joins TRBV6-5 and TRBJ2-2, with no clear D. The CDR3 consists of 12 residues. The V end was cut by 8 bases, the J end by 3 bases, with 7 bases between. Germline CDR1 reads MNHEY; CDR2 reads SVGAGI. In DNA form, the CDR3 reads TGTGCCAGCGAGTCGGACACCGGGGAGCTGTTTTTT. Its translation is CASESDTGELFF.

A single count supports this clone. The J gene is TRBJ1-1, the V gene TRBV2; D might be TRBD1 (5 bases). CDR3 length: 14 amino acids. V dropped 7 bases and J dropped 1 base, with 13 bases sitting between them. Germline CDR1 is SNHLY and CDR2 is FYNNEI. The CDR3: CASNSQGSNTEAFF. The CDR3 nucleotides read TGTGCCAGCAATTCTCAGGGTTCGAACACTGAAGCTTTCTTT.

This rearrangement joins TRBV5-6 to TRBJ2-5; the match to TRBD2 covers 9 bases. The CDR3 spans 16 residues. The V segment lost 4 bases and the J segment 4 bases; nucleotides outside the gene matches: 11. Germline CDR1 reads SGHDT; CDR2 reads YYEEEE. The CDR3 nucleotides read TGTGCCAGCAGCCCACGTGGCGGGAGGGTAGGAGAGACCCAGTACTTC. It specifies CASSPRGGRVGETQYF.

This chain links TRBV3-1 (or the pseudogene TRBV3-2) with TRBJ1-1; 7 nucleotides agree with TRBD1. V gave up 3 bases and J gave up 12 bases; unmatched junction bases: 7. The CDR3 runs to 12 residues. Germline loops: CDR1 LGHDT, CDR2 YNNKEL (reference sequence). The chain's CDR3 is CASSQEDRETFF. CDR3 nucleotides: TGTGCCAGCAGCCAGGAAGACAGGGAGACTTTCTTT.

The rearrangement links TRBV7-9 to TRBJ1-4, with 7 nucleotides matching TRBD1. The trim removed 5 bases at V and 4 bases at J, leaving 7 bases unmatched. Germline V gene lookup returns CDR1 SEHNR and CDR2 FQNEAQ (reference sequence). The CDR3 loop spans 15 amino acids. The CDR3 is CASSPRGRGNEKLFF. The CDR3 DNA reads as TGTGCCAGCAGCCCGAGGGGGCGCGGTAATGAAAAACTGTTTTTT.

This clone was seen a handful of times. The rearrangement uses TRBV27 and TRBJ1-5, with a possible D match to TRBD1 (5 bases). The germline V and J ends were trimmed by 3 bases and 4 bases, with 10 bases remaining between them. CDR3 size: 14 residues. Germline CDR1 is MNHEY and CDR2 is SMNVEV (reference sequence). The CDR3 loop reads CASSLEAGNQPQHF. CDR3 nucleotides: TGTGCCAGCAGTTTGGAAGCAGGGAATCAGCCCCAGCATTTT.